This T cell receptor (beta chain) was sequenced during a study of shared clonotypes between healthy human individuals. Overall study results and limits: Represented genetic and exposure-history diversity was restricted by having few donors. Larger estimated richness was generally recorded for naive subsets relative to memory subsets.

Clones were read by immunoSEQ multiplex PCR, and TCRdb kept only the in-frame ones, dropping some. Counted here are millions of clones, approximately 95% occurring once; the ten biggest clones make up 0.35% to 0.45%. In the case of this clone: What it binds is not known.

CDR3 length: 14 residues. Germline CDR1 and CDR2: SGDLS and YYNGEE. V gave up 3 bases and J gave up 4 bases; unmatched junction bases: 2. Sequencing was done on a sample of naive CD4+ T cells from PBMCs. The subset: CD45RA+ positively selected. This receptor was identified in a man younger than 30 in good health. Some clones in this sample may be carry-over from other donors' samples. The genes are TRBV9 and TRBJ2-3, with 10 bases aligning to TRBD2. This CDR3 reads CASSASGRADTQYF. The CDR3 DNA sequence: TGTGCCAGCAGCGCTAGCGGGAGAGCAGATACGCAGTATTTT.